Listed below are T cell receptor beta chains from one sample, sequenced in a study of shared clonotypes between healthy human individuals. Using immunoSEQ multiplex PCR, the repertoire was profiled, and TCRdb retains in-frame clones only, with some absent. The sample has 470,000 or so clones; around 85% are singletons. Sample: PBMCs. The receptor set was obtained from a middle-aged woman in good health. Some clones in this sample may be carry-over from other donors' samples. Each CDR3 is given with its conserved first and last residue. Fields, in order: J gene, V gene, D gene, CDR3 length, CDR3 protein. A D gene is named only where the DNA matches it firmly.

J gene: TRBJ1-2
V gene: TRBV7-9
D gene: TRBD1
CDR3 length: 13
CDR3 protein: CASTPGQGVGYTF

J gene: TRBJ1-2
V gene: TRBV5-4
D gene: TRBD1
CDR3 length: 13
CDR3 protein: CASRETGDYGYTF

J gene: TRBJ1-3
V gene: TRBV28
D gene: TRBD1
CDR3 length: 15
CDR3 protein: CASTLSTGGLNTIYF

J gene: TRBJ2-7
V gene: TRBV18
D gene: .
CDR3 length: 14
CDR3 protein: CASSGGGHSYEQYF

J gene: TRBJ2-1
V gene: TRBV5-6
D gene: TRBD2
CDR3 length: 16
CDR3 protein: CASSPTWSGAYNEQFF

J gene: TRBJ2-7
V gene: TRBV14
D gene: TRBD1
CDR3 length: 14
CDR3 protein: CASSPRTGPYEQYF

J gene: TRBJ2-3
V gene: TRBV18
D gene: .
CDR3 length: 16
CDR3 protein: CASSPPQRTSTDTQYF

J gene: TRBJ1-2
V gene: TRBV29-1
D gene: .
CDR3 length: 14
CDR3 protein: CSVEDRKGLGGYTF

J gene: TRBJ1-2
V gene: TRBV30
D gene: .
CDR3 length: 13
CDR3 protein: CAWSVGQLYGYTF

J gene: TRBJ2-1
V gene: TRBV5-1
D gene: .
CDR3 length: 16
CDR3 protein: CASSFQPTSSYNEQFF

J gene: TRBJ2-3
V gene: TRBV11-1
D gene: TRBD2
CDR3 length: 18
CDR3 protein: CASSSGTSGRLDTDTQYF

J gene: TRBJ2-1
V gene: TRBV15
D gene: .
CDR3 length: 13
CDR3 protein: CATSRDGPNEQFF

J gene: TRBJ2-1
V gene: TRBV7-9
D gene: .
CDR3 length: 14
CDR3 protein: CASSDEGEYNEQFF

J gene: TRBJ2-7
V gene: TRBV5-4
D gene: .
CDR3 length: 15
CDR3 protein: CASSGAGDKGTEQYF

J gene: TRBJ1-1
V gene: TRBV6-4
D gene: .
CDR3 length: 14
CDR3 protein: CASSVVGGGTEAFF

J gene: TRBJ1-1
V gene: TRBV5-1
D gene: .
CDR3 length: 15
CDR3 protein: CASTVGDVMNTEAFF

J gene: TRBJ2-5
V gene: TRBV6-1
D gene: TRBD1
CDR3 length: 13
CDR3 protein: CASRKTGAETQYF

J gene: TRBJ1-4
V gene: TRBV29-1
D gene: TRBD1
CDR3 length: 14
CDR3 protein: CSVAPGQGDEKLFF

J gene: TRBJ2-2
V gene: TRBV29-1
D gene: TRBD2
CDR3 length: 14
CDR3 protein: CSALTSLNTGELFF

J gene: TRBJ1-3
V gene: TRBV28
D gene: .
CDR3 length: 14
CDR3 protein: CASSNRAAGNTIYF

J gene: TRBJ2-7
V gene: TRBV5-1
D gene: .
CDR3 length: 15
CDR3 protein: CASSLDAGPGSEQYF

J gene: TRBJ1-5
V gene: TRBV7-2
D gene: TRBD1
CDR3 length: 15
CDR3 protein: CASSPGQGKGQPQHF

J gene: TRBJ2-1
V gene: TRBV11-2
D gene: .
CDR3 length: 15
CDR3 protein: CASSGRPVSYNEQFF

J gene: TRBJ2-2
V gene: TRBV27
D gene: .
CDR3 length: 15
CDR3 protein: CASSLSGGDTGELFF

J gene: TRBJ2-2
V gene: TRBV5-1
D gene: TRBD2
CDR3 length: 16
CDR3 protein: CASSPGTSGRTGELFF

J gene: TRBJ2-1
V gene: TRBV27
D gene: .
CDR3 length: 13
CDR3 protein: CASSFGAYNEQFF

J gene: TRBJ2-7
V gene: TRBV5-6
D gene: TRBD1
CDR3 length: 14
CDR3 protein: CASSPGGFSYEQYF

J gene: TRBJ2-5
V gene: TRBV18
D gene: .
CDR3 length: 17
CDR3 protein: CASSPGGWSGGEETQYF

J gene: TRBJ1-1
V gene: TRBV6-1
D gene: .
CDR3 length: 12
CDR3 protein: CATRTLGAEAFF